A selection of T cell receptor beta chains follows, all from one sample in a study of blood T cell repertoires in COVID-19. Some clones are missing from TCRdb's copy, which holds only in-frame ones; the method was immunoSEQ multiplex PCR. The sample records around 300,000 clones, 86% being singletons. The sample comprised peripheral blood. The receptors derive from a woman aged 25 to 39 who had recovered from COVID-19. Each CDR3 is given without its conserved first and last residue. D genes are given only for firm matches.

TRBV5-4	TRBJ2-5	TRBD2	ASSAARGGAGIQETQY
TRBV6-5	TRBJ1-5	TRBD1	ASSLTGMNQPQH
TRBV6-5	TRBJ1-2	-	ASSPWFSVNYGYT
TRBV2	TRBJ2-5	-	ASSPRETQY
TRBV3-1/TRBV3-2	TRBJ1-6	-	ASSQVVRASPLH
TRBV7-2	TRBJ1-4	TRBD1	ASSLTGREKLF
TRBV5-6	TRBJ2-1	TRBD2	ASSLRGGSSYNEQF
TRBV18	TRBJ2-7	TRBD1	ASSPTGGRNEQY
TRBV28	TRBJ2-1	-	ASSPGGSGIDEQF
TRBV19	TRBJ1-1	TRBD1	ASGAGGLGTEAF
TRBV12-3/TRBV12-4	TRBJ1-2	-	ASSPAFYGYT
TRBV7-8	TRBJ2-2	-	ASSSIKGELF
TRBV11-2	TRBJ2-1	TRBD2	ASSPSVGGGSNEQF
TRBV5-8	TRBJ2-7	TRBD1	ASSLAGTGANEQY
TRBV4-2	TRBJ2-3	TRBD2	ASSQDPPSGSTDTQY
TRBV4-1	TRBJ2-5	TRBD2	ASSSGLDEETQY
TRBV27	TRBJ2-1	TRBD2	ASSLGGYDNEQF
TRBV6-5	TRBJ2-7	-	ASSYSPGDTYEQY
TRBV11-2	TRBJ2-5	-	ASSSGVSETQY
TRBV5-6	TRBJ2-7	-	ASTLLRVARYEQY
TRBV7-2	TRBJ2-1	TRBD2	ASSLDGLAANNEQF
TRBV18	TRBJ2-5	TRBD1	ASSPSRRPGGIGETQY